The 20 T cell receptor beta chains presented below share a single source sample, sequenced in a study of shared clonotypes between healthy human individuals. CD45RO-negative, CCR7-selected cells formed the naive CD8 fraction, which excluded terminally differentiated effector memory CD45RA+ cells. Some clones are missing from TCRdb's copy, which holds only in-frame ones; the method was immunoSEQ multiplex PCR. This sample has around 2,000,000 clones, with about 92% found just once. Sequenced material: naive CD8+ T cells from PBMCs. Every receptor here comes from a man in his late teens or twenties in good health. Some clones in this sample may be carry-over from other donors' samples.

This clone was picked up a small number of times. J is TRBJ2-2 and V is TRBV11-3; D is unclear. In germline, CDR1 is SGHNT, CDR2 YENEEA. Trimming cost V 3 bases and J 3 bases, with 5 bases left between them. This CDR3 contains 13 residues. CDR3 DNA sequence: TGTGCCAGCAGCTTTGCTTACACCGGGGAGCTGTTTTTT. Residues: CASSFAYTGELFF.

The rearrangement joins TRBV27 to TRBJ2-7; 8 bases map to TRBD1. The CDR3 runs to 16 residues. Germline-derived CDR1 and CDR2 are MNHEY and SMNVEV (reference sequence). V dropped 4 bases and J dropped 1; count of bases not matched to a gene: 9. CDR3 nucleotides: TGTGCCAGCAGTTCCTATAGTCGGGACAGGTCCTACGAGCAGTACTTC. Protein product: CASSSYSRDRSYEQYF.

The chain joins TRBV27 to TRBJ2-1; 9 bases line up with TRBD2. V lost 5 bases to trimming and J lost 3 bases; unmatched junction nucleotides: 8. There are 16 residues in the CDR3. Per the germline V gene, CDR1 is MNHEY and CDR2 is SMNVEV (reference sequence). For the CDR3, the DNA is TGTGCCAGCAGTACTTCTAGCGGGGAGATCTACAATGAGCAGTTCTTC. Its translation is CASSTSSGEIYNEQFF.

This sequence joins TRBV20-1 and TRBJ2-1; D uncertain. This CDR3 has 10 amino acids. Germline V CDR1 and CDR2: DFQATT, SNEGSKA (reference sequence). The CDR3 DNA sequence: TGCAGCGCAAAGTTGAATGAGCAGTTCTTC. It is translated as CSAKLNEQFF.

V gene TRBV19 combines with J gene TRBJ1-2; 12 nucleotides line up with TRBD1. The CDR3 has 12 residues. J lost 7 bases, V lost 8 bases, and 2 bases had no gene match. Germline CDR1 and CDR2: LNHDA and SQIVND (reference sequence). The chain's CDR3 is CASGDRGLGYTF. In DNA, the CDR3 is TGTGCCAGTGGGGACAGGGGGCTTGGCTACACCTTC.

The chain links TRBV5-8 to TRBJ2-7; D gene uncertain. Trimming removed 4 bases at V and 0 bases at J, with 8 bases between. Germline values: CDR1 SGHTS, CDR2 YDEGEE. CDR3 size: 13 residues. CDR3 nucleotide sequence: TGTGCCAGCAGCCTCCGGTACTCCTACGAGCAGTACTTC. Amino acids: CASSLRYSYEQYF.

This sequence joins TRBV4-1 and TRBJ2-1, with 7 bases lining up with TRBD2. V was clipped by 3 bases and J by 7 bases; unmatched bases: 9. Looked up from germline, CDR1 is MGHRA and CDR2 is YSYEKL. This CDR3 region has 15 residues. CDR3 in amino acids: CASSHSRGSLNEQFF. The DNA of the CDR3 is TGCGCCAGCAGCCATTCGCGGGGGTCATTGAATGAGCAGTTCTTC.

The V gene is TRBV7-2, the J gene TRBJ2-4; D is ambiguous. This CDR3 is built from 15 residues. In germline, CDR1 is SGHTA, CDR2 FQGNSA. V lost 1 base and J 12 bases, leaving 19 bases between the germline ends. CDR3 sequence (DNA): TGTGCCAGCAGCTTAGAGGCCAATACCCTGGTCGATCAGTACTTC. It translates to CASSLEANTLVDQYF.

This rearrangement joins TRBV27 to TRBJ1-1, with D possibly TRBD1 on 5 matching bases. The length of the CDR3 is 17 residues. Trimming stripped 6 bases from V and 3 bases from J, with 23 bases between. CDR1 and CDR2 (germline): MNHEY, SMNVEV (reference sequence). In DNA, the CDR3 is TGTGCCAGCAGCTCCCCTTGGGCAACAGGATCCGACACTGAAGCTTTCTTT. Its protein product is CASSSPWATGSDTEAFF.

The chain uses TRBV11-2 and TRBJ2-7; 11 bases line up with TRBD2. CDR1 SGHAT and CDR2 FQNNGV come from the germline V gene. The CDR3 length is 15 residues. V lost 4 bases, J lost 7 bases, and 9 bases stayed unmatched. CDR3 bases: TGTGCCAGCAGCTCCCCCGGGACTAGCGGTCTAGAGCAGTACTTC. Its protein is CASSSPGTSGLEQYF. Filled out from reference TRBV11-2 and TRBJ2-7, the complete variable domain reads EAGVAQSPRYKIIEKRQSVAFWCNPISGHATLYWYQQILGQGPKLLIQFQNNGVVDDSQLPKDRFSAERLKGVDSTLKIQPAKLEDSAVYLCASSSPGTSGLEQYFGPGTRLTVT.

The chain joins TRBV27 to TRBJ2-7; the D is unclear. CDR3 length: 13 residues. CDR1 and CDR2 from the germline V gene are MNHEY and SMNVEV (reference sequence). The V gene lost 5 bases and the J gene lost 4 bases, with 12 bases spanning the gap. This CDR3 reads CASSPNLRYEQYF. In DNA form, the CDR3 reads TGTGCCAGCAGTCCCAATCTCCGTTACGAGCAGTACTTC.

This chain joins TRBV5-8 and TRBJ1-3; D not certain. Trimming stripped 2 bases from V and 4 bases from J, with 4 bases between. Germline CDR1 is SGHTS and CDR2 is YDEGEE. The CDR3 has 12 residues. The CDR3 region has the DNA TGTGCCAGCAGCTTCTGGGGAAACACCATATATTTT. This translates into CASSFWGNTIYF. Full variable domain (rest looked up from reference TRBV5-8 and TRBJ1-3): EAGVTQSPTHLIKTRGQQATLRCSPISGHTSVYWYQQALGLGLQFLLWYDEGEERNRGNFPPRFSGRQFPNYSSELNVNALELEDSALYLCASSFWGNTIYFGEGSWLTVV.

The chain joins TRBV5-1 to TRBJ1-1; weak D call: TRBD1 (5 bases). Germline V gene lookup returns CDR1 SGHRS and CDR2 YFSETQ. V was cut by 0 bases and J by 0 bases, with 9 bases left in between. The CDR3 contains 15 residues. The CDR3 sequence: CASSLARGMNTEAFF. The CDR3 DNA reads TGCGCCAGCAGCTTGGCTCGGGGGATGAACACTGAAGCTTTCTTT.

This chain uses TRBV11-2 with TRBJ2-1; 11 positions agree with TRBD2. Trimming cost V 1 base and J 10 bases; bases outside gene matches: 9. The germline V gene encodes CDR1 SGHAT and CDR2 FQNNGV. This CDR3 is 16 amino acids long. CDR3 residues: CASSLVIAGGPWEQFF. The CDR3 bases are TGTGCCAGCAGCTTAGTAATAGCGGGAGGGCCGTGGGAGCAGTTCTTC.

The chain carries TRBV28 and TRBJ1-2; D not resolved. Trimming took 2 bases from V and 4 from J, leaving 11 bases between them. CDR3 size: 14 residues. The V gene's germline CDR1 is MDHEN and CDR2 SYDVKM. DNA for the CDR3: TGTGCCAGCAGTTTAGGGGTGGGCGGCTATGGCTACACCTTC. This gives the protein CASSLGVGGYGYTF.

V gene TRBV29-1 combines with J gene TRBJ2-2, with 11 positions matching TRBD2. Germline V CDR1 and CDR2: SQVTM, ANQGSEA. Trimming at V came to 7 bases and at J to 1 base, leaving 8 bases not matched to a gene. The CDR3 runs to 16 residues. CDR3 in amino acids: CSATPGTSGNTGELFF. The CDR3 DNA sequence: TGCAGCGCAACACCAGGGACTAGCGGGAACACCGGGGAGCTGTTTTTT.

CDR3 nucleotides: TGTGCCAGCAGTCCCGACGGAATATCCTACGAGCAGTACTTC. Amino acid sequence: CASSPDGISYEQYF. The gene calls are TRBV6-5 and TRBJ2-7, with D unresolved. The germline V gene encodes CDR1 MNHEY and CDR2 SVGAGI. Trimming pared 5 bases from V and 1 base from J, leaving 12 bases between. This CDR3 is built from 14 residues.

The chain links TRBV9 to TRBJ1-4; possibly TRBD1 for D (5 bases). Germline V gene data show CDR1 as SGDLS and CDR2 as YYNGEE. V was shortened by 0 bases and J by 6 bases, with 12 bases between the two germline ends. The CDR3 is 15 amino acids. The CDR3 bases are TGTGCCAGCAGCGTAGAAGGGGAATATGATGAAAAACTGTTTTTT. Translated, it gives CASSVEGEYDEKLFF.

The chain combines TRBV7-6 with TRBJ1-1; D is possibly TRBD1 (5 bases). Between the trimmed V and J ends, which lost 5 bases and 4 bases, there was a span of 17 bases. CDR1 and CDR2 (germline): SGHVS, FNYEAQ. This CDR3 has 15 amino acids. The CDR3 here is CASSPWEGTGTEAFF. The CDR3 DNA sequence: TGTGCCAGCAGCCCATGGGAGGGGACCGGCACTGAAGCTTTCTTT.

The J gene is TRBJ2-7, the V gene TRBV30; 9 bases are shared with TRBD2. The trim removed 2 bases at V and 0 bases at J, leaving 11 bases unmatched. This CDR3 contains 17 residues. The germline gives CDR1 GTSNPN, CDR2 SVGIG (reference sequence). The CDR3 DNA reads TGTGCCTGGAGTTGGTGGAGGCGGGAGGGGATCTCCTACGAGCAGTACTTC. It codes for CAWSWWRREGISYEQYF.